The clone carrying this T cell receptor beta chain was seen only a few times. What it binds is not known. Template-switching 5'RACE yielded the TCR cDNA; a universal primer site and UMIs were added in the process. One entry per CDR3 protein, called by TCRdb with MiXCR from the 5' RACE reads. This table holds about 550,000 distinct CDR3 sequences, over 15% found once. The germline V gene encodes CDR1 SQVTM and CDR2 ANQGSEA. The germline V and J ends were trimmed by 3 bases and 0 bases, with 10 bases remaining between them. The CDR3 length is 14 residues. The source of the sample is a study of T cells after yellow fever vaccination. Study outcomes and limitations: The secondary response showed a weaker magnitude and a faster peak, day 5 versus 15. Most primary-vaccination clones reappeared after the booster (about 95% CD4, 75% to 90% CD8). The CD4 compartment and the CD8 compartment contained a small share of clonotypes in common.

The sequencing used PBMCs, collected 15 days after the yellow fever booster vaccination. The source is a man aged 30-40 years who received the YFV17D yellow fever vaccine. V usage is TRBV29-1 and J usage is TRBJ2-3; D gene unclear. In DNA, the CDR3 is TGCAGCGTTGATATTTCCCGGAGCACAGATACGCAGTATTTT. It yields the protein CSVDISRSTDTQYF.